The present T cell receptor (beta chain) was sequenced within a study of T-cell reconstitution after alpha-beta-depleted transplantation in children. This clonotype appeared many times. Unique molecular identifiers were incorporated into the prepared TCRbeta library. TCRdb fed the PCR reads into MiXCR, producing one record per CDR3 protein. The sample has about 170,000 distinct CDR3 sequences, 8.5% to 14% seen once. Sample: PBMCs, taken before TCRalphabeta/CD19-depleted stem cell transplant. The TCR sequence derives from a boy aged 2 to 9 with acute myeloid leukemia, due to receive a stem cell transplant.

CDR3 residues: CASSQVLAGNNEQFF. The CDR3 nucleotides read TGTGCCAGCAGCCAGGTACTAGCGGGAAACAATGAGCAGTTCTTC. The chain links TRBV4-2 to TRBJ2-1; 10 bases line up with TRBD2. The CDR3 runs 15 residues. After removal of 3 bases from V and 5 bases from J, the junction contained 4 bases not matched to a gene. Germline V gives CDR1 LGHNA, CDR2 YNFKEQ.